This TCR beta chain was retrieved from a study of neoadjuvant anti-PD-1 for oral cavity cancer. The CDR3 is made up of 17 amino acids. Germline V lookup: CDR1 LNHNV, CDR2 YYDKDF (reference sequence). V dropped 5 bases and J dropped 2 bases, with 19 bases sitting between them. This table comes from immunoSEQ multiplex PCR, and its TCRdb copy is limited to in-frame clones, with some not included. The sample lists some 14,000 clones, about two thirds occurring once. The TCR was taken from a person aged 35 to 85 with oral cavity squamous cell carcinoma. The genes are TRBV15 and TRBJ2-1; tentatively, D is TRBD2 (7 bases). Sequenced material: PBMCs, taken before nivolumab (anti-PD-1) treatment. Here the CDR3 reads CATSEGGGGITYNEQFF. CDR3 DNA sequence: TGTGCCACCAGCGAAGGGGGGGGCGGGATCACCTACAATGAGCAGTTCTTC.